The TCR beta chain under discussion was sequenced for a study of blood T cell repertoires in COVID-19. Germline-derived CDR1 and CDR2 are SGHNT and YYREEE (reference sequence). The CDR3 consists of 15 residues. Deletions cut 4 bases from V and 1 base from J, with 12 bases between. Authors' data handling: Reference gene primer amplification yielded estimated nucleated cell counts. TCRdb keeps only in-frame clones here, not all; method: immunoSEQ multiplex PCR. From that table come the V and J calls and clone size; the DNA was used to work out D and trimming. This sample has tens of thousands of clones, with 90% found just once. This clone was observed once.

This chain links TRBV5-4 with TRBJ1-3; D perhaps matches TRBD1 (5 bases). The receptor comes from a human donor in a cohort sampled during active COVID-19. The specimen was peripheral blood. The CDR3 region is CASSVGHPSGNTIYF. The CDR3 nucleotides read TGTGCCAGCAGCGTTGGACATCCTTCTGGAAACACCATATATTTT.